This TCR beta chain was captured by sequencing in a study of early T cells in non-severe SARS-CoV-2 infection. About the study: Sequencing of unsorted whole blood was done on bulk RNA, leaving chains unpaired.

Study-level points and caveats: There was a bias toward anti-spike CD8 responses in VDJdb matching, which missed private and CD4 specificities.

CDR1 is KGHDR and CDR2 is SFDVKD in the germline V gene. This CDR3 comprises 15 residues. Trimming took 3 bases from V and 3 from J; bases not matched to a gene: 5. This clonotype was observed a few times. Its antigen is not identified. Individual cDNA molecules were tagged with unique molecular identifiers. TCRdb used MiXCR to reprocess the 5' RACE reads, holding one entry per CDR3 protein. The table lists 85,000 to 100,000 distinct CDR3 sequences, 11% of them singletons, with 4.7% in the top ten. This chain joins TRBV24-1 and TRBJ2-3, with 7 bases that match TRBD1. This TCR was recovered from an adult who was a healthcare worker with PCR-confirmed SARS-CoV-2 infection or an uninfected control (not recorded which). This material consisted of whole blood, taken at baseline. The CDR3 region is CATSDTTGATDTQYF. CDR3 in DNA: TGTGCCACCAGTGATACAACAGGGGCGACAGATACGCAGTATTTT.